Following are 28 T cell receptor beta chains from one sample sequenced in a study of CD4 T cell repertoires in COVID-19. Assay: immunoSEQ multiplex PCR; the TCRdb copy retains only in-frame clones and omits some. Of 65,000 to 95,000 clones detected, 83% appear once; the ten largest clones hold around 0.58%. The input for sequencing was CD4+ T cells from peripheral blood, taken after recovery from COVID-19. Receptors were obtained from a human donor who had COVID-19.

The chain uses TRBV5-1 and TRBJ2-7, with D perhaps TRBD1 (6 bases). Germline assignment: CDR1 SGHRS and CDR2 YFSETQ. Trimming shortened V by 0 bases and J by 7 bases, and 11 bases separated the two germline ends. This CDR3 has 13 amino acids. CDR3 in amino acids: CASSLVPGTEQYF. Written as DNA, the CDR3 is TGCGCCAGCAGCTTGGTACCCGGGACAGAGCAGTACTTC.

This chain connects TRBV10-3 to TRBJ1-6; TRBD1 agrees at 7 bases. Unmatched junction bases numbered 4, after V lost 0 bases and J lost 2 bases. Germline V gives CDR1 ENHRY, CDR2 SYGVKD. This CDR3 region has 17 residues. DNA of the CDR3: TGTGCCATCAGTGAGTCGAGGGGGCAGACCTATAATTCACCCCTCCACTTT. It codes for CAISESRGQTYNSPLHF.

The rearrangement joins TRBV19 to TRBJ1-1; D might be TRBD1 (5 bases). Trimming took 3 bases from V and 5 from J, leaving 16 bases between them. This CDR3 region has 15 residues. CDR1 LNHDA and CDR2 SQIVND come from the germline V gene (reference sequence). The CDR3 DNA reads TGTGCCAGTAGTATGAGGCCAGGGATGTTGACTGAAGCTTTCTTT. The encoded protein is CASSMRPGMLTEAFF.

The chain couples TRBV4-2 to TRBJ1-1; TRBD1 might be the D (6 bases). The CDR3 has 15 residues. Trimming left V 0 bases short and J 6 bases short, with 14 bases between. Germline-derived CDR1 and CDR2 are LGHNA and YNFKEQ. This chain's CDR3 is CASSQDGGAWAEAFF. CDR3 nucleotides: TGTGCCAGCAGCCAAGATGGGGGGGCGTGGGCTGAAGCTTTCTTT.

J is TRBJ1-5 and V is TRBV29-1, with D possibly matching TRBD1 (5 bases). The ends were cut back, 5 bases at V and 4 bases at J, with 12 bases in the middle. CDR3 length: 13 amino acids. The germline gives CDR1 SQVTM, CDR2 ANQGSEA. CDR3 nucleotides: TGCAGCGTTCGCCCAGGGACGAATCAGCCCCAGCATTTT. Its protein is CSVRPGTNQPQHF.

This chain connects TRBV11-2 to TRBJ1-1; tentative D call: TRBD1 (6 bases). The CDR3 spans 15 residues. Trimming took off 3 bases at V and 4 bases at J, with 15 bases between the two ends. In germline, CDR1 is SGHAT, CDR2 FQNNGV. The CDR3 DNA is TGTGCCAGCAGCTTGGCTGGGGGCGCGGGCACTGAAGCTTTCTTT. Translating it yields CASSLAGGAGTEAFF.

The gene calls are TRBV28 and TRBJ2-7, with D unclear. Trimming removed 3 bases at V and 12 bases at J, with 15 bases between. From germline, CDR1 is MDHEN and CDR2 SYDVKM. The CDR3 is 12 amino acids. The CDR3 loop is CASSLRGSMRYF. The CDR3 nucleotides read TGTGCCAGCAGTTTGAGAGGCTCGATGCGGTACTTC.

This rearrangement joins TRBV18 to TRBJ2-2; D not certain. There are 13 residues in the CDR3. V gave up 6 bases and J gave up 7 bases, with 12 bases separating them. Per the germline V gene, CDR1 is KGHSH and CDR2 is LQKENI. CDR3 loop: CASSPASRGELFF. For the CDR3, the DNA is TGTGCCAGCTCCCCCGCTTCGCGCGGGGAGCTGTTTTTT.

The rearrangement uses TRBV13 and TRBJ2-1; possibly TRBD1 for D (5 bases). Per germline, CDR1 PRHDT and CDR2 FYEKMQ (reference sequence). This CDR3 is 16 amino acids long. Trimming cost V 2 bases and J 0 bases, with 11 bases left between them. The CDR3 spells CASSLKGRSSYNEQFF. CDR3 nucleotide sequence: TGTGCCAGCAGCTTAAAGGGGCGAAGCTCCTACAATGAGCAGTTCTTC.

V is TRBV10-3 and J is TRBJ1-1, with D uncertain. The CDR3 loop spans 17 amino acids. CDR1 is ENHRY, CDR2 SYGVKD, per germline. Between the trimmed V and J ends, which lost 0 bases and 7 bases, there was a span of 21 bases. The CDR3, as DNA: TGTGCCATCAGTGAGTCGTCAAGCCCGGGTACGCGCGGTGAAGCTTTCTTT. Its translation: CAISESSSPGTRGEAFF.

CDR3 coding DNA: TGTGCCTGGAGTGTACTTGGGAGGAACTATGGCTACACCTTC. Translation gives CAWSVLGRNYGYTF. The rearrangement uses TRBV30 and TRBJ1-2; D unclear. The V end lost 0 bases, the J end lost 2 bases, and 10 bases lay between the germline ends. Per the germline V gene, CDR1 is GTSNPN and CDR2 is SVGIG (reference sequence). The CDR3 runs to 14 residues.

This chain uses TRBV15 with TRBJ1-2; D not resolved. CDR3 size: 15 residues. Germline V gene lookup returns CDR1 LNHNV and CDR2 YYDKDF (reference sequence). The V and J ends lost 1 base and 3 bases respectively, with 12 bases between them. The CDR3 DNA follows: TGTGCCACCAGCAGAGGGCAAGCGCGGGACTATGGCTACACCTTC. It translates to CATSRGQARDYGYTF. The variable domain in full, completed from reference TRBV15 and TRBJ1-2, reads DAMVIQNPRYQVTQFGKPVTLSCSQTLNHNVMYWYQQKSSQAPKLLFHYYDKDFNNEADTPDNFQSRRPNTSFCFLDIRSPGLGDTAMYLCATSRGQARDYGYTFGSGTRLTVV.

The chain has TRBV7-8 and TRBJ2-1; 8 bases line up with TRBD2. The CDR3 consists of 16 residues. Germline trimming cut 4 bases from V and 8 bases from J; bases unmatched to any gene: 13. Germline assignment: CDR1 SGHVS and CDR2 FQNEAQ. The DNA of the CDR3 is TGTGCCAGCAGCTCCCCCCTCAGCGGGAGTAGATATGAGCAGTTCTTC. Translation: CASSSPLSGSRYEQFF.

This rearrangement joins TRBV27 to TRBJ2-2; 8 nucleotides line up with TRBD1. CDR1 is MNHEY, CDR2 SMNVEV, per germline (reference sequence). This CDR3 has 17 amino acids. The ends lost 2 bases at V and 2 bases at J; junction bases unmatched: 7. CDR3 loop: CASSLKPTGENTGELFF. The CDR3 DNA follows: TGTGCCAGCAGTTTAAAACCGACAGGGGAAAACACCGGGGAGCTGTTTTTT.

This clone was counted only a few times. The DNA for the CDR3 is TGTGCCAGCAGCTTAGATACAGCGAACACCGGGGAGCTGTTTTTT. Translation: CASSLDTANTGELFF. V and J are TRBV11-2 and TRBJ2-2; the D is unclear. This CDR3 is 15 amino acids long. Germline values: CDR1 SGHAT, CDR2 FQNNGV. Trimming left V 0 bases short and J 0 bases short, with 5 bases between.

The genes are TRBV7-8 and TRBJ2-6, with a tentative D call TRBD2 (6 bases). Germline V gene data show CDR1 as SGHVS and CDR2 as FQNEAQ. V lost 1 base to trimming and J lost 3 bases, with 13 bases between them. The CDR3 length is 17 residues. CDR3 region: CASSLGGTRNGANVLTF. CDR3 in DNA: TGTGCCAGCAGCTTAGGGGGGACTCGAAATGGGGCCAACGTCCTGACTTTC.

This clone turned up a few times. J is TRBJ1-1 and V is TRBV7-9; no clear D gene. Germline V lookup: CDR1 SEHNR, CDR2 FQNEAQ (reference sequence). This CDR3 contains 14 residues. With 1 base removed from V and 6 bases from J, the gap between germline ends came to 12 bases. In nucleotides, the CDR3 is TGTGCCAGCAGCTTAGACGCCATGGACGCTGAAGCTTTCTTT. Its translation is CASSLDAMDAEAFF.

CDR3 sequence reads: CASTRESGAQETQYF. Written as DNA, the CDR3 is TGTGCCAGCACCCGGGAGAGCGGCGCTCAAGAGACCCAGTACTTC. The rearrangement links TRBV6-6 to TRBJ2-5; the D gene is possibly TRBD2 (6 bases). Germline V gene data show CDR1 as MNHNY and CDR2 as SVGAGI (reference sequence). This CDR3 contains 15 residues. The germline V and J ends were trimmed by 7 bases and 2 bases, with 17 bases remaining between them.

The rearrangement links TRBV5-1 to TRBJ2-3; D not resolved. Trimming removed 2 bases at V and 1 base at J, with 8 bases between. Germline V CDR1 and CDR2: SGHRS, YFSETQ. The CDR3 spans 14 residues. The CDR3 loop is CASSFSLGTDTQYF. CDR3 nucleotide sequence: TGCGCCAGCAGCTTCTCGTTAGGCACAGATACGCAGTATTTT.

The chain couples TRBV6-5 to TRBJ2-7, with 7 bases identical to TRBD1. The J segment lost 5 bases and the V segment lost 8 bases, leaving 9 bases of the junction unmatched. This CDR3 is built from 13 residues. Germline loops: CDR1 MNHEY, CDR2 SVGAGI. The CDR3 bases are TGTGCCAGCGGGACCGGGACAGATCACGAGCAGTACTTC. Its translation: CASGTGTDHEQYF.

The count of this clone is one. The chain carries TRBV20-1 and TRBJ1-1; D remains unclear. CDR1 is DFQATT, CDR2 SNEGSKA, per germline (reference sequence). CDR3 length equals 11 residues. V gave up 1 base and J gave up 11 bases, with 11 bases separating them. CDR3 amino acids: CSARAYFSAFF. The CDR3 DNA is TGCAGTGCTAGAGCGTATTTTAGTGCTTTCTTT.

V usage is TRBV11-2 and J usage is TRBJ1-1, with D tentatively TRBD1 (5 bases). The germline V and J ends were trimmed by 5 bases and 6 bases, with 13 bases remaining between them. This CDR3 is built from 13 residues. CDR1 and CDR2 from the germline V gene are SGHAT and FQNNGV. The CDR3 reads CASSPIRGAEAFF. The CDR3 nucleotides read TGTGCCAGCAGCCCGATCCGGGGCGCTGAAGCTTTCTTT.

The rearrangement links TRBV5-4 to TRBJ2-7, with D perhaps TRBD1 (5 bases). Trimming stripped 5 bases from V and 3 bases from J, with 15 bases between. This CDR3 region has 14 residues. The germline gives CDR1 SGHNT, CDR2 YYREEE (reference sequence). The CDR3 bases are TGTGCCAGCAGAACTTTCGGGCAGGGCTACGAGCAGTACTTC. It is translated as CASRTFGQGYEQYF.

The gene calls are TRBV5-6 and TRBJ2-5; 9 nucleotides align to TRBD1. Germline CDR1 is SGHDT and CDR2 is YYEEEE. CDR3 length: 16 amino acids. After removal of 2 bases from V and 5 bases from J, the junction contained 10 bases not matched to a gene. CDR3 loop: CASSFKTSGTGETQYF. CDR3 in DNA: TGTGCCAGCAGCTTCAAAACATCCGGGACAGGGGAGACCCAGTACTTC. The full variable domain, with the rest looked up from reference TRBV5-6 and TRBJ2-5, is DAGVTQSPTHLIKTRGQQVTLRCSPKSGHDTVSWYQQALGQGPQFIFQYYEEEERQRGNFPDRFSGHQFPNYSSELNVNALLLGDSALYLCASSFKTSGTGETQYFGPGTRLLVL.

The V gene is TRBV27, the J gene TRBJ2-5, with unresolved D. Germline CDR1 is MNHEY and CDR2 is SMNVEV (reference sequence). Trimming pared 7 bases from V and 0 bases from J, leaving 18 bases between. The CDR3 is 16 amino acids. This CDR3 reads CASIAKVTRYQETQYF. Written as DNA, the CDR3 is TGTGCCAGCATCGCAAAGGTGACAAGGTACCAAGAGACCCAGTACTTC.

CDR3 sequence: CASSLGLAENNEQFF. CDR3 sequence (DNA): TGTGCCAGCTCCCTAGGACTAGCGGAAAACAATGAGCAGTTCTTC. The chain carries TRBV6-5 and TRBJ2-1; the match to TRBD2 covers 10 bases. Germline trimming cut 8 bases from V and 5 bases from J; bases unmatched to any gene: 9. Looked up from germline, CDR1 is MNHEY and CDR2 is SVGAGI. CDR3 size: 15 residues.

This clone was counted between two and nine times. The rearrangement uses TRBV28 and TRBJ2-5; D unclear. V lost 6 bases and J lost 3, with 8 bases in between. Germline V gives CDR1 MDHEN, CDR2 SYDVKM. The CDR3 has 12 residues. CDR3 loop: CASSPREETQYF. The CDR3, as DNA: TGTGCCAGCAGCCCACGGGAAGAGACCCAGTACTTC.

This clone has a single count. This chain connects TRBV3-1 (or the pseudogene TRBV3-2) to TRBJ2-5, with 9 positions matching TRBD2. The CDR3 is made up of 17 amino acids. CDR1 is LGHDT and CDR2 is YNNKEL in the germline V gene (reference sequence). Unmatched junction bases numbered 11, after V lost 1 base and J lost 5 bases. CDR3 in DNA: TGTGCCAGCAGCCAAGGGTCGACTAGCGGTATGAGGGAGACCCAGTACTTC. Translated, it gives CASSQGSTSGMRETQYF.